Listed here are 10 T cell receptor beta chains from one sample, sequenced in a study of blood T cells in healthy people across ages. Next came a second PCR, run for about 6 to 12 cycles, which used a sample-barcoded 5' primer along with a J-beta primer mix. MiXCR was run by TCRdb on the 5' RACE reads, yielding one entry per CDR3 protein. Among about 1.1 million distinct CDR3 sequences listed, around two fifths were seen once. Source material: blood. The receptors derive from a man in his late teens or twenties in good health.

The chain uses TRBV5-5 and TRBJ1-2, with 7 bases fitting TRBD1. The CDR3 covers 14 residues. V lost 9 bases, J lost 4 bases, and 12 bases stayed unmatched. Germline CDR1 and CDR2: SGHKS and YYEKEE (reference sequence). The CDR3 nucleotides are TGTGCCACGGTACAGGGGAGCTCACCCTATGGCTACACCTTC. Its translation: CATVQGSSPYGYTF. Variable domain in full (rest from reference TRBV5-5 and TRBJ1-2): DAGVTQSPTHLIKTRGQQVTLRCSPISGHKSVSWYQQVLGQGPQFIFQYYEKEERGRGNFPDRFSARQFPNYSSELNVNALLLGDSALYLCATVQGSSPYGYTFGSGTRLTVV.

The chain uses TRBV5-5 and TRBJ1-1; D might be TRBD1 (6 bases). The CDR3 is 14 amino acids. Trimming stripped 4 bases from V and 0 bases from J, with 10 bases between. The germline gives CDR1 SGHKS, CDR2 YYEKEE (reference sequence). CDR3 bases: TGTGCCAGCAGCATAACAGGGATGAACACTGAAGCTTTCTTT. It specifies CASSITGMNTEAFF.

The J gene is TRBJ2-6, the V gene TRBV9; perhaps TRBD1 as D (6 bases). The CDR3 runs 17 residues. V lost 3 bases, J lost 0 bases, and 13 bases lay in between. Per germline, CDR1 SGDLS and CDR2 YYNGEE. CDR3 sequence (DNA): TGTGCCAGCAGCGATGGACAGAGTTCCTCTGGGGCCAACGTCCTGACTTTC. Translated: CASSDGQSSSGANVLTF.

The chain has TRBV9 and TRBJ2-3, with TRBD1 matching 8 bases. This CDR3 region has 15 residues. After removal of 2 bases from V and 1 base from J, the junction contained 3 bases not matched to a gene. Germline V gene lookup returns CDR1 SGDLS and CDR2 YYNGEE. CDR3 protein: CASSVHRGGTDTQYF. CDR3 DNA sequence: TGTGCCAGCAGCGTCCACAGGGGGGGCACAGATACGCAGTATTTT. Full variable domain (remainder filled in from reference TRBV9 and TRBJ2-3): DSGVTQTPKHLITATGQRVTLRCSPRSGDLSVYWYQQSLDQGLQFLIQYYNGEERAKGNILERFSAQQFPDLHSELNLSSLELGDSALYFCASSVHRGGTDTQYFGPGTRLTVL.

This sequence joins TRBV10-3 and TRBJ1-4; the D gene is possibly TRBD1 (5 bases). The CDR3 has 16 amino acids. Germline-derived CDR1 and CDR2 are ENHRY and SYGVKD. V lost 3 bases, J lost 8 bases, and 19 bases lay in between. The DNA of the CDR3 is TGTGCCATCAGTGAAAATCGGGGCCGGGTAGACGAAAAACTGTTTTTT. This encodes CAISENRGRVDEKLFF.

Written as DNA, the CDR3 is TGTGCCAGCAGCTTACTAATTGAGGGATTCTACCGAGAGACCCAGTACTTC. Encoded protein: CASSLLIEGFYRETQYF. The chain carries TRBV7-9 and TRBJ2-5, with D possibly being TRBD2 (5 bases). The CDR3 has 17 residues. Trimming shortened V by 2 bases and J by 4 bases, and 20 bases separated the two germline ends. Germline V gene sequence: CDR1 SEHNR, CDR2 FQNEAQ (reference sequence).

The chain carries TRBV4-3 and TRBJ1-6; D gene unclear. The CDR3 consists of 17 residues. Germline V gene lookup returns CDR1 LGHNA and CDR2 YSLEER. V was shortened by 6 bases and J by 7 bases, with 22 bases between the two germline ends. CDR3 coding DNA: TGCGCCAGCAGACACTCTCTCATTCAGGCTAGCAATTCACCCCTCCACTTT. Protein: CASRHSLIQASNSPLHF.

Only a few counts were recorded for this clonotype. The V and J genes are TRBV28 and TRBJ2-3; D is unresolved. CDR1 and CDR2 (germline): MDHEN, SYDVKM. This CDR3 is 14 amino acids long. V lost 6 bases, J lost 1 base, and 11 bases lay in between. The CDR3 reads CASRPDRRTDTQYF. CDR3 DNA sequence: TGTGCCAGCAGGCCCGACCGACGCACAGATACGCAGTATTTT.

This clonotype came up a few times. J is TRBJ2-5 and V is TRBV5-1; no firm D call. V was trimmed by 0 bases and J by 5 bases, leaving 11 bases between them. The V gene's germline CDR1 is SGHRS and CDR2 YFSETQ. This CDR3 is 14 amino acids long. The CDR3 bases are TGCGCCAGCAGCTTGGGCGATGTTCCGGAGACCCAGTACTTC. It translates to CASSLGDVPETQYF.

DNA for the CDR3: TGCGCCAGCAGCCAAGAGAACGGGGCTAACACTGAAGCTTTCTTT. Amino acid sequence: CASSQENGANTEAFF. The V call is TRBV4-3, the J call TRBJ1-1; D might be TRBD1 (5 bases). The V gene lost 0 bases and the J gene lost 2 bases, with 10 bases spanning the gap. Germline-derived CDR1 and CDR2 are LGHNA and YSLEER. There are 15 residues in the CDR3.